These T cell receptor beta chains were read from a single sample in a study of blood T cell repertoires in COVID-19. Assay used: immunoSEQ multiplex PCR; TCRdb lists only in-frame clones, some missing. This repertoire shows some 260,000 clones, approximately 86% found once; its top ten account for approximately 0.7%. The sample taken for sequencing was peripheral blood. These receptor sequences come from a human donor in a cohort sampled during active COVID-19. Both conserved end residues are part of each CDR3. A D gene is named only where the DNA matches it firmly. Only part of the rows carry a size: once, few, many, or a class if the clone is expanded.

v_gene: TRBV6-5; abundance: once; j_gene: TRBJ1-1; d_gene: NA; CDR3nt: TGTGCCAGCAGCCCGGTCAGGGTCACCACTGAAGCTTTCTTT; CDR3aa: CASSPVRVTTEAFF
v_gene: TRBV30; abundance: NA; j_gene: TRBJ1-2; d_gene: NA; CDR3nt: TGTGCCTGGAGTGTGGGGCAGGGGAATGGCTACACCTTC; CDR3aa: CAWSVGQGNGYTF
v_gene: TRBV19; abundance: NA; j_gene: TRBJ1-2; d_gene: TRBD1; CDR3nt: TGTGCCAGTAGTCCAAGCCCGGGACAGAGTTCTTTGGACTATGGCTACACCTTC; CDR3aa: CASSPSPGQSSLDYGYTF
v_gene: TRBV28; abundance: NA; j_gene: TRBJ1-2; d_gene: NA; CDR3nt: TGTGCCAGCAGTTCTCACTATGGCTACACCTTC; CDR3aa: CASSSHYGYTF
v_gene: TRBV6-1; abundance: NA; j_gene: TRBJ1-1; d_gene: NA; CDR3nt: TGTGCCAGCAGTGAACTAACTGAAGCTTTCTTT; CDR3aa: CASSELTEAFF
v_gene: TRBV6-2/TRBV6-3; abundance: NA; j_gene: TRBJ2-7; d_gene: TRBD2; CDR3nt: TGTGCCAGCAGTCGACTAGCGGGAGTTCAAGAGCAGTACTTC; CDR3aa: CASSRLAGVQEQYF
v_gene: TRBV9; abundance: NA; j_gene: TRBJ1-2; d_gene: TRBD1; CDR3nt: TGTGCCAGCAGCGTAGGGGACAGGGGGTGGGACTACACCTTC; CDR3aa: CASSVGDRGWDYTF
v_gene: TRBV5-1; abundance: NA; j_gene: TRBJ2-7; d_gene: NA; CDR3nt: TGCGCCAGCAGCATCTTTACAGAACTCGGCGAGCAGTACTTC; CDR3aa: CASSIFTELGEQYF
v_gene: TRBV19; abundance: NA; j_gene: TRBJ1-2; d_gene: NA; CDR3nt: TGTGCCAGTAGTATTGTAGGGGACTACTATGGCTACACCTTC; CDR3aa: CASSIVGDYYGYTF
v_gene: TRBV11-3; abundance: NA; j_gene: TRBJ2-7; d_gene: TRBD2; CDR3nt: TGTGCCAGCAGCTCGGGACTAGCGGTCTCCTACGAGCAGTACTTC; CDR3aa: CASSSGLAVSYEQYF
v_gene: TRBV2; abundance: NA; j_gene: TRBJ1-4; d_gene: NA; CDR3nt: TGTGCCAGCAGTGTTTTGGTCCCGGGAAAACTGTTTTTT; CDR3aa: CASSVLVPGKLFF
v_gene: TRBV6-4; abundance: NA; j_gene: TRBJ2-3; d_gene: TRBD1; CDR3nt: TGTGCCAGCCGCCGGGACAGGGGAGGAGATACGCAGTATTTT; CDR3aa: CASRRDRGGDTQYF
v_gene: TRBV28; abundance: NA; j_gene: TRBJ1-1; d_gene: NA; CDR3nt: TGTGCCAGCAGTTTGACATCCCTTACTGAAGCTTTCTTT; CDR3aa: CASSLTSLTEAFF
v_gene: TRBV3-1/TRBV3-2; abundance: NA; j_gene: TRBJ2-1; d_gene: TRBD2; CDR3nt: TGTGCCAGCAGCCAAGATGAGGGAGGGAGGTACAATGAGCAGTTCTTC; CDR3aa: CASSQDEGGRYNEQFF
v_gene: TRBV7-6; abundance: few; j_gene: TRBJ2-7; d_gene: NA; CDR3nt: TGTGCCAGCAGCTTAGATAGACTACCTACGAGCGGGCAGTACTTC; CDR3aa: CASSLDRLPTSGQYF
v_gene: TRBV11-1; abundance: NA; j_gene: TRBJ2-3; d_gene: NA; CDR3nt: TGTGCCAGCAGGCCCGAAGGGGCGAGCACAGATACGCAGTATTTT; CDR3aa: CASRPEGASTDTQYF
v_gene: TRBV19; abundance: NA; j_gene: TRBJ2-1; d_gene: NA; CDR3nt: TGTGCCAGTAGTACGTACCTCCAGGCAAAGAATGAGCAGTTCTTC; CDR3aa: CASSTYLQAKNEQFF
v_gene: TRBV29-1; abundance: NA; j_gene: TRBJ2-7; d_gene: NA; CDR3nt: TGCAGCGTTGTGTCTGCGGGTTTGTTCGACGAGCAGTACTTC; CDR3aa: CSVVSAGLFDEQYF
v_gene: TRBV28; abundance: NA; j_gene: TRBJ1-5; d_gene: NA; CDR3nt: TGTGCCAGCAGTTTATGGACAGGCATCAATCAGCCCCAGCATTTT; CDR3aa: CASSLWTGINQPQHF
v_gene: TRBV12-3/TRBV12-4; abundance: once; j_gene: TRBJ1-1; d_gene: NA; CDR3nt: TGTGCCAGCAGGTTGACAGACACTGAAGCTTTCTTT; CDR3aa: CASRLTDTEAFF
v_gene: TRBV9; abundance: few; j_gene: TRBJ1-6; d_gene: TRBD1; CDR3nt: TGTGCCAGCAGCATAGACAGGGGGCTTAATTCACCCCTCCACTTT; CDR3aa: CASSIDRGLNSPLHF
v_gene: TRBV2; abundance: NA; j_gene: TRBJ1-6; d_gene: NA; CDR3nt: TGTGCCAGCAGTTACCCTTCCGACAGAAATAATTCACCCCTCCACTTT; CDR3aa: CASSYPSDRNNSPLHF
v_gene: TRBV6-6; abundance: few; j_gene: TRBJ1-3; d_gene: TRBD1; CDR3nt: TGTGCCAGCAACCACCCACAGGGGGGAAACACCATATATTTT; CDR3aa: CASNHPQGGNTIYF
v_gene: TRBV9; abundance: NA; j_gene: TRBJ1-1; d_gene: TRBD1; CDR3nt: TGTGCCAGCAGCGTGTCCCCCCCAGGGGGGAACACTGAAGCTTTCTTT; CDR3aa: CASSVSPPGGNTEAFF
v_gene: TRBV6-5; abundance: NA; j_gene: TRBJ2-7; d_gene: NA; CDR3nt: TGTGCCAGCAGTTACAGCATTTCCTACGAGCAGTACTTC; CDR3aa: CASSYSISYEQYF
v_gene: TRBV6-5; abundance: NA; j_gene: TRBJ2-3; d_gene: NA; CDR3nt: TGTGCCAGCACCGGGATTACAAACACAGATACGCAGTATTTT; CDR3aa: CASTGITNTDTQYF
v_gene: TRBV24-1; abundance: NA; j_gene: TRBJ1-2; d_gene: NA; CDR3nt: TGTGCCACCAGTGCCACAGGGCACGGCTACACCTTC; CDR3aa: CATSATGHGYTF